Reported below is one TCR beta chain. What it recognizes is unknown. The sample originates from a study of cytomegalovirus exposure and HLA in healthy donors. Study-level background: Previous work identified some 120 million unique TCR beta sequences from roughly 180 million T cells. The Caucasian-associated ancestry cluster contained approximately 81% of the approximately 400 genotyped donors.

The J segment lost 8 bases and the V segment lost 6 bases, leaving 2 bases of the junction unmatched. The CDR3 loop spans 11 amino acids. CDR1 is SNHLY, CDR2 FYNNEI, per germline. This PCR relied on a set of 60 Vbeta primers and 13 Jbeta primers. Profiling relied on immunoSEQ multiplex PCR, and the TCRdb table lists in-frame clones only, not all of them. The table has about 100,000 clones, 60% to 85% seen once. Broader study findings: Per a prior analysis, the majority of TCR beta V segments were productive roughly 87% or roughly 30% of the time. There were some public TCRs occurring in many donors, but most TCR sequences were rare.

The receptor comes from a female donor in good health and CMV-seropositive. The specimen was PBMCs. The V gene is TRBV2, the J gene TRBJ1-2, with 8 nucleotides matching TRBD1. The CDR3: CASRPGGGYTF. The CDR3 nucleotides are TGTGCCAGCAGGCCAGGGGGCGGCTACACCTTC.